This passage covers 9 T cell receptor beta chains from one sample sequenced in a study of blood T cell repertoires in COVID-19 (dated by TCRdb to the early 2020s). The library came from the immunoSEQ multiplex PCR assay. TCRdb retrieved this table from immuneACCESS and kept in-frame rearrangements only. Not all clones are present; in checked studies, unresolved V genes account for under half, and no reason is known for the remainder. Across this sample there are approximately 270,000 clones, with around 88% seen only once. In total, the top ten clones hold about 1.3% of the sample. Sequencing used peripheral blood. These receptors came from a man aged 80 or over with acute or convalescent COVID-19.

The rearrangement joins TRBV29-1 to TRBJ1-2; tentative D call: TRBD1 (5 bases). The CDR3 runs 13 residues. V lost 4 bases to trimming and J lost 5 bases, with 14 bases between them. CDR1 is SQVTM, CDR2 ANQGSEA, per germline. The CDR3 nucleotides are TGCAGCGTTGGGAAACAGGCGGCTTATGGCTACACCTTC. Translating it yields CSVGKQAAYGYTF.

The rearrangement links TRBV5-1 to TRBJ1-5; 8 bases match TRBD1. J lost 0 bases, V lost 4 bases, and 3 bases had no gene match. The CDR3 length is 15 residues. Germline V gives CDR1 SGHRS, CDR2 YFSETQ. The CDR3, as DNA: TGCGCCAGCAGCGGGGACAGGATTAGCAATCAGCCCCAGCATTTT. Its protein is CASSGDRISNQPQHF.

The CDR3 nucleotides are TGTGCCAGCAGTGATACCCCTCTGGTAGCGGGGGTAGCCAAAAACATTCAGTACTTC. Translating gives CASSDTPLVAGVAKNIQYF. The V gene is TRBV2, the J gene TRBJ2-4; TRBD2 matches 9 bases. The junction had 12 bases not matched to a gene; V was cut back by 3 bases and J by 0 bases. The CDR3 is 19 residues long. Germline CDR1 reads SNHLY; CDR2 reads FYNNEI.

J is TRBJ2-1 and V is TRBV7-9; 9 nucleotides agree with TRBD1. J lost 4 bases, V lost 5 bases, and 6 bases had no gene match. Germline-derived CDR1 and CDR2 are SEHNR and FQNEAQ (reference sequence). This CDR3 region has 15 residues. CDR3 sequence (DNA): TGTGCCAGCAGCCTCCGGGACAGGGTATACAATGAGCAGTTCTTC. The encoded protein is CASSLRDRVYNEQFF.

This clone was counted a single time. This rearrangement joins TRBV11-3 to TRBJ2-1, with 13 bases that match TRBD2. Germline trimming cut 5 bases from V and 8 bases from J; bases unmatched to any gene: 6. CDR1 and CDR2 (germline): SGHNT, YENEEA. The length of the CDR3 is 15 residues. CDR3 protein: CASSRGLAGVDEQFF. The CDR3 nucleotides are TGTGCCAGCAGCCGCGGACTAGCGGGAGTTGATGAGCAGTTCTTC.

V gene TRBV5-1 combines with J gene TRBJ2-3, with TRBD2 matching over 9 bases. The CDR3 consists of 16 residues. The ends lost 4 bases at V and 0 bases at J; junction bases unmatched: 6. CDR1 is SGHRS, CDR2 YFSETQ, per germline. CDR3 region: CASSVLAGGSTDTQYF. CDR3 in DNA: TGCGCCAGCAGCGTACTGGCGGGAGGGAGCACAGATACGCAGTATTTT.

The J gene is TRBJ1-4, the V gene TRBV7-8; 7 bases agree with TRBD1. Germline-derived CDR1 and CDR2 are SGHVS and FQNEAQ. With V trimmed by 3 bases and J by 2 bases, 0 bases remained unmatched. This CDR3 spans 14 amino acids. The DNA for the CDR3 is TGTGCCAGCAGCTTCAGGGGGACTAATGAAAAACTGTTTTTT. This sequence encodes CASSFRGTNEKLFF.

The rearrangement uses TRBV7-2 and TRBJ2-1, with 12 bases matching TRBD2. Losses at the gene ends were 1 base for V and 2 bases for J; bases not matched to a gene: 0. Germline CDR1 is SGHTA and CDR2 is FQGNSA. The CDR3 sequence is 16 residues long. CDR3 sequence reads: CASSLGLAGAYNEQFF. The CDR3 DNA is TGTGCCAGCAGCTTAGGACTAGCGGGGGCCTACAATGAGCAGTTCTTC.

The chain recombines TRBV2 with TRBJ1-1; possibly TRBD1 for D (5 bases). The ends were cut back, 11 bases at V and 2 bases at J, with 18 bases in the middle. The CDR3 consists of 14 residues. Germline loops: CDR1 SNHLY, CDR2 FYNNEI. CDR3 DNA: TGTGCCTCGGACAACTCCCGAGGAAACACTGAAGCTTTCTTT. It translates to CASDNSRGNTEAFF.